This TCR beta chain is drawn from a study of control samples from healthy donors and cancer patients. Generated by immunoSEQ multiplex PCR, the TCRdb table keeps only in-frame clones and is missing some. Of around 120,000 clones listed, over 90% were seen once; the top ten hold about 2.6%. The CDR3 extends over 13 amino acids. V lost 7 bases, J lost 6 bases, and 14 bases lay in between. Germline CDR1 SNHLY, CDR2 FYNNEI. The genes are TRBV2 and TRBJ2-3; D may be TRBD1 (5 bases). Sequencing was performed on blood. This TCR was sampled from a man aged 25 to 40 in good health. This chain's CDR3 is CASKGAKGDTQYF. The CDR3 DNA reads as TGTGCCAGCAAAGGCGCAAAGGGGGATACGCAGTATTTT. The full variable domain, with the rest looked up from reference TRBV2 and TRBJ2-3, is EPEVTQTPSHQVTQMGQEVILRCVPISNHLYFYWYRQILGQKVEFLVSFYNNEISEKSEIFDDQFSVERPDGSNFTLKIRSTKLEDSAMYFCASKGAKGDTQYFGPGTRLTVL.